The T cell receptor beta chain described here comes from a study of blood T cell repertoires in COVID-19. As originally analysed: Researchers report that nucleated cell counts were estimated from reference gene primer amplification. Profiling relied on immunoSEQ multiplex PCR, and the TCRdb table lists in-frame clones only, not all of them. The V and J calls and clone size were taken over from that table, and D and trimming were inferred from the DNA. The sample shows fewer than 80,000 clones, 85% to 90% of them seen only once. Per the germline V gene, CDR1 is MDHEN and CDR2 is SYDVKM. This CDR3 has 13 amino acids. Trimming took 5 bases from V and 0 from J, leaving 5 bases between them.

This chain joins TRBV28 and TRBJ2-1; no reliable D call. The clonotype was recovered from a woman aged 50 to 60 with active COVID-19. Specimen: peripheral blood. The CDR3: CASSGISYNEQFF. The CDR3 nucleotides are TGTGCCAGCAGTGGCATCTCCTACAATGAGCAGTTCTTC.